This T cell receptor beta chain was found in a study of cytomegalovirus exposure and HLA in healthy donors. Study-level findings and limits: In an earlier analysis, about 87% or about 30%: the productive usage of most TCR beta V segments. Both high specificity and high sensitivity reportedly marked the classifier's diagnosis of cytomegalovirus status. Association with HLA alleles at 0.05 false discovery rate was found for approximately 18,000 TCR beta sequences in a later analysis.

Germline assignment: CDR1 SNHLY and CDR2 FYNNEI. This CDR3 has 15 residues. Trimming at V came to 6 bases and at J to 4 bases, leaving 9 bases not matched to a gene. A word on this clone: The target antigen is unknown.

60 Vbeta and 13 Jbeta primers were used in PCR. Assay: immunoSEQ multiplex PCR; the TCRdb copy retains only in-frame clones and omits some. The data hold around 230,000 clones, with 70% to 90% observed a single time. The chain couples TRBV2 to TRBJ1-2; TRBD1 matches 9 bases. The sample was PBMCs. This TCR was recovered from a girl aged 2 to 10 in good health and CMV-seronegative. CDR3 sequence (DNA): TGTGCCAGCAGCAGCGGAGGACAGGGGAGCTATGGCTACACCTTC. This encodes CASSSGGQGSYGYTF.